This T cell receptor beta chain was sequenced in a study of shared clonotypes between healthy human individuals. The CDR3 totals 13 residues. The germline V gene encodes CDR1 SGHRS and CDR2 YFSETQ. V gave up 2 bases and J gave up 3 bases, with 9 bases separating them. The data were produced by immunoSEQ multiplex PCR, yet TCRdb's version contains in-frame clones alone and is incomplete. The table includes around 2,000,000 clones, 85% to 95% detected once. The sample comprised naive CD4+ T cells sorted from blood. Subset noted: CD45RA+ positively selected. V is TRBV5-1 and J is TRBJ2-7; D is uncertain. The TCR comes from a young man in good health. The CDR3 DNA reads TGCGCCAGCAGCTTCGAAGTCGACTACGAGCAGTACTTC. This gives the protein CASSFEVDYEQYF.